This T cell receptor (beta chain) was retrieved from a study of shared clonotypes between healthy human individuals. The sample holds one count of this clone. TCRdb keeps only in-frame clones here, not all; method: immunoSEQ multiplex PCR. The data show a few million clones, with 90% to 95% seen just once and under 0.45% held by the top ten. CDR1 SGHDN and CDR2 FVKESK come from the germline V gene. Trimming left V 1 base short and J 5 bases short, with 6 bases between. The CDR3 totals 13 residues. The rearrangement joins TRBV14 to TRBJ1-5; D ambiguous. The sample taken for sequencing was naive CD4+ T cells from PBMCs. Subset given: CD45RA+ positively selected. The receptor's source is a man younger than 30 in good health. Some clones in this sample may be carry-over from other donors' samples. The chain's CDR3 is CASSQVIDQPQHF. Written as DNA, the CDR3 is TGTGCCAGCAGCCAAGTAATAGATCAGCCCCAGCATTTT.